The clone carrying this TCR beta chain appeared a few times. Antigen: not known. J lost 4 bases, V lost 5 bases, and 7 bases had no gene match. The CDR3 loop spans 16 amino acids. This entry belongs to a study of T cell repertoires in cytomegalovirus infection. Findings and caveats of the study: Frequencies of public TCR beta families were cumulated, and this identified carriers of CMV plus the relevant HLA.

TCRdb analysed the reads with MiXCR anew, one entry per CDR3 protein. The sample consists of fewer than 1,000,000 distinct CDR3 sequences, roughly 30% of them appearing once. The sequence was obtained from a human donor in good health (CMV status not recorded). Some clones in this sample may be carry-over from other donors' samples. This rearrangement joins TRBV12-3 or TRBV12-4 to TRBJ2-1; 11 nucleotides line up with TRBD2. Material: cultured CD8+ T cells from PBMCs, obtained from culture after CMV antigen stimulation. The CDR3 nucleotides are TGTGCCAGCAGTACCCCGGGACTAGCGGCGTACAATGAGCAGTTCTTC. Encoded protein: CASSTPGLAAYNEQFF.